These T cell receptor beta chains were read from a single sample in a study of OX40 agonist ivuxolimab in advanced cancers. The protocol was immunoSEQ multiplex PCR, while the TCRdb copy is restricted to in-frame clones and leaves out a portion. The sample comprises some 100,000 clones, 70% to 90% of which are singletons, and around 1.8% rests with the top ten. Material: CD4+ or CD8+ T cells sorted from blood, obtained in a trial of the OX40 agonist ivuxolimab. The receptors were gathered from an adult with an advanced solid tumor such as melanoma, head and neck, liver or kidney cancer. The CDR3 runs from the conserved cysteine through the conserved F or W. A D gene is named only where the DNA matches it firmly. Only part of the rows carry a size: once, few, many, or a class if the clone is expanded.

>TRBD2|TRBV4-1|TRBJ2-7|-
CASSQDTGLAGGRAYEQYF
TGCGCCAGCAGCCAAGATACGGGACTAGCGGGAGGGCGGGCCTACGAGCAGTACTTC
>-|TRBV5-1|TRBJ1-6|-
CASRLDMNSPLHF
TGCGCCAGCCGCTTAGACATGAATTCACCCCTCCACTTT
>TRBD1|TRBV28|TRBJ1-2|-
CASSSGQFPGYTF
TGTGCCAGCAGTTCGGGACAGTTCCCTGGCTACACCTTC
>TRBD1|TRBV28|TRBJ1-5|-
CASSSGGSNQPQHF
TGTGCCAGCAGTTCAGGGGGCAGCAATCAGCCCCAGCATTTT
>-|TRBV1|TRBJ2-5|few
CTSSQDRLAGQETQYF
TGCACCAGCAGCCAAGATCGGCTAGCGGGACAAGAGACCCAGTACTTC
>-|TRBV5-1|TRBJ1-2|few
CASRRERAGYGYTF
TGCGCCAGCAGGCGGGAGAGGGCGGGCTATGGCTACACCTTC
>-|TRBV21-1|TRBJ2-7|-
CASSKRGVAGGTYEQYF
-
>TRBD2|TRBV10-3|TRBJ2-7|-
CAITSGVPYEQYF
TGTGCCATCACTAGCGGAGTCCCCTACGAGCAGTACTTC
>TRBD1|TRBV28|TRBJ2-7|few
CASTGTVSDEQYF
TGTGCCAGCACTGGGACAGTCTCCGACGAGCAGTACTTC
>-|TRBV11-3|TRBJ2-1|-
CASSLRGSNYNEQFF
TGTGCCAGCAGCTTACGAGGGAGTAATTACAATGAGCAGTTCTTC
>TRBD1|TRBV9|TRBJ1-2|-
CASSPGQGAGYTF
TGTGCCAGCAGCCCCGGACAGGGGGCGGGCTACACCTTC
>-|TRBV6-4|TRBJ1-1|-
CASSYNSYSNTEAFF
TGTGCCAGCAGTTATAACAGCTACTCGAACACTGAAGCTTTCTTT
>-|TRBV2|TRBJ2-5|-
CASSENESRQETQYF
TGTGCCAGCAGTGAAAATGAGTCTAGACAAGAGACCCAGTACTTC
>-|TRBV6-6|TRBJ1-2|few
CASSGRQAYGYTF
TGTGCCAGCAGTGGAAGACAGGCCTATGGCTACACCTTC
>TRBD2|TRBV27|TRBJ2-1|-
CASSSTSGAYNEQFF
TGTGCCAGCAGTTCGACTAGCGGGGCCTACAATGAGCAGTTCTTC
>-|TRBV5-1|TRBJ2-3|-
CASSISSSTDTQYF
TGCGCCAGCAGTATCTCTAGCTCTACAGATACGCAGTATTTT
>TRBD2|TRBV28|TRBJ2-7|-
CASSRSMAGGGYEQYF
TGTGCCAGCAGCCGCTCGATGGCGGGAGGGGGCTACGAGCAGTACTTC
>-|TRBV7-3|TRBJ2-1|-
CASSFVAGSEQFF
TGTGCCAGCAGCTTCGTGGCAGGCAGTGAGCAGTTCTTC
>-|TRBV11-2|TRBJ1-2|-
CASPHGTYGYTF
TGTGCCAGCCCGCACGGGACATATGGCTACACCTTC
>-|TRBV11-2|TRBJ2-1|-
CASSYDRDNNEQFF
TGTGCCAGCAGCTACGACCGGGACAACAATGAGCAGTTCTTC
>TRBD1|TRBV7-6|TRBJ1-3|-
CASSVTGDSGNTIYF
TGTGCCAGCAGCGTAACAGGGGACTCTGGAAACACCATATATTTT